This T cell receptor beta chain was sequenced during a study of PD-1 blockade in classical Hodgkin lymphoma. Study results and limitations: For complete responders, baseline diversity was comparable to that of newly diagnosed patients. CD4+ TCR diversity climbed significantly by C4D1, unlike CD8+ TCR diversity. Exclusion was applied to patients who started nivolumab under 1 year after ASCT.

The patients all showed relapse after autologous stem cell transplantation, while their brentuximab vedotin exposure varied. Deletions cut 5 bases from V and 2 bases from J, with 15 bases between. This CDR3 has 15 residues. CDR1 and CDR2 from the germline V gene are KGHSH and LQKENI. Generated by immunoSEQ multiplex PCR, the TCRdb table keeps only in-frame clones and is missing some. The repertoire consists of about 43,000 clones, with roughly three quarters occurring once and the leading ten covering 2.5% to 3.5%. Comments on this clone: As yet, its antigen is unknown.

The material sequenced was peripheral blood mononuclear cells (PBMCs), taken before the second cycle of nivolumab. The chain is built from TRBV18 and TRBJ2-5, with no clear D. This receptor was obtained from a human donor with classical Hodgkin lymphoma. CDR3 residues: CASSDPGSTQETQYF. In DNA form, the CDR3 reads TGTGCCAGCTCAGACCCAGGCTCAACTCAAGAGACCCAGTACTTC. Complete variable domain (other parts from reference TRBV18 and TRBJ2-5): NAGVMQNPRHLVRRRGQEARLRCSPMKGHSHVYWYRQLPEEGLKFMVYLQKENIIDESGMPKERFSAEFPKEGPSILRIQQVVRGDSAAYFCASSDPGSTQETQYFGPGTRLLVL.